This TCR beta chain originates from a study of molecular identifiers for immune sequencing clone quantification. Sorting selected naive CD8 T cells with a CD8+CD4-CCR7+CD45RA+ phenotype. From germline, CDR1 is MDHEN and CDR2 SYDVKM. V was cut by 5 bases and J by 2 bases, with 10 bases left in between. The CDR3 has 13 amino acids. Bulk TCR libraries were made with methods that had been previously described and with listed TCR primers. TCRdb re-called the PCR reads with MiXCR, one entry per CDR3 protein. The profile shows around 470,000 distinct CDR3 sequences, 20% to 25% of them singletons. This clonotype was seen at least ten times.

V and J are TRBV28 and TRBJ2-7; D might be TRBD1 or TRBD2, each matching 5 bases. The receptor comes from a human donor in good health. Some libraries in this study had Jurkat cell RNA spiked in. What was sequenced was naive CD8+ T cells from blood, with Jurkat cell RNA spiked in. The subset denotes: FACS-sorted CD8+CD4-CCR7+CD45RA+ naive T cells. CDR3 protein: CASSPGTPYEQYF. CDR3 in DNA: TGTGCCAGCAGTCCAGGGACCCCCTACGAGCAGTACTTC.